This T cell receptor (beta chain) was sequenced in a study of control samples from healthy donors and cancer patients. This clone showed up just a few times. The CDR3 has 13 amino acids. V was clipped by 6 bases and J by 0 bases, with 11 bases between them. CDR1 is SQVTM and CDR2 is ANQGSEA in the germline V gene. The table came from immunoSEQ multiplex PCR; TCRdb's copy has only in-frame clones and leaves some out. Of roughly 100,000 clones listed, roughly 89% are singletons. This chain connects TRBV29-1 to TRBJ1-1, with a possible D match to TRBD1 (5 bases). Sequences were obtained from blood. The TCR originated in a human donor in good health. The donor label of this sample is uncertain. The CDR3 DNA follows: TGCAGCGTGTCCAGGGAGGTGAACACTGAAGCTTTCTTT. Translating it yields CSVSREVNTEAFF.